The 32 T cell receptor beta chains reported below all come from one sample, sequenced in a study of T cell repertoires in cytomegalovirus infection. From the reads, TCRdb called clonotypes with MiXCR, one entry per CDR3 protein. Of fewer than 550,000 distinct CDR3 sequences listed, under 40% are singletons. The sequenced sample was PBMCs. These receptors came from a human donor in good health (CMV status not recorded). Some clones in this sample may be carry-over from other donors' samples.

The chain carries TRBV7-9 and TRBJ2-7, with D perhaps matching TRBD1 or TRBD2 (7 bases each). The length of the CDR3 is 18 residues. Germline assignment: CDR1 SEHNR and CDR2 FQNEAQ (reference sequence). Trimming removed 4 bases from V and 5 bases from J, with 27 bases in between. This CDR3 is CASSSPGGPGVQGDEQYF. The CDR3 DNA reads as TGTGCCAGCAGCTCCCCGGGGGGCCCTGGGGTGCAGGGGGACGAGCAGTACTTC. The whole variable domain, remainder taken from reference TRBV7-9 and TRBJ2-7, is DTGVSQNPRHKITKRGQNVTFRCDPISEHNRLYWYRQTLGQGPEFLTYFQNEAQLEKSRLLSDRFSAERPKGSFSTLEIQRTEQGDSAMYLCASSSPGGPGVQGDEQYFGPGTRLTVT.

The sample holds a few counts of this clonotype. J is TRBJ1-3 and V is TRBV20-1; D is perhaps TRBD1 (5 bases). Trimming removed 3 bases from V and 0 bases from J, with 15 bases in between. Per germline, CDR1 DFQATT and CDR2 SNEGSKA (reference sequence). This CDR3 comprises 16 residues. The CDR3 loop reads CSARGSGPRSGNTIYF. CDR3 coding DNA: TGCAGTGCTAGGGGGTCAGGGCCTCGCTCTGGAAACACCATATATTTT.

This clonotype was seen more than once but under ten times. The chain combines TRBV15 with TRBJ2-1; the D is unclear. The germline V gene encodes CDR1 LNHNV and CDR2 YYDKDF (reference sequence). There are 14 residues in the CDR3. V lost 1 base, J lost 4 bases, and 8 bases lay in between. The CDR3 reads CATSRVGSYNEQFF. The CDR3 DNA reads TGTGCCACCAGCAGAGTGGGCAGTTACAATGAGCAGTTCTTC.

This clonotype showed up many times. The chain joins TRBV7-6 to TRBJ2-6; the D gene is possibly TRBD2 (5 bases). Trimming took 1 base from V and 2 from J, leaving 9 bases between them. CDR1 and CDR2 (germline): SGHVS, FNYEAQ. The CDR3 totals 16 residues. The CDR3, as DNA: TGTGCCAGCAGCTTAGTTTTGGGAGCTGGGGCCAACGTCCTGACTTTC. Translated, it gives CASSLVLGAGANVLTF.

Points on this clonotype: Here the CDR3 omits its conserved ending phenylalanine or tryptophan, so a read error is the likely source. The J gene is TRBJ2-6, the V gene TRBV24-1, with D perhaps TRBD1 (6 bases). Germline assignment: CDR1 KGHDR and CDR2 SFDVKD. The germline V and J ends were trimmed by 9 bases and 0 bases, with 14 bases remaining between them. This CDR3 contains 16 residues. In DNA, the CDR3 is TGTGCCACCGGGAGACAGACAGGCTCTGGGGCCAACGTCCTGACTTGC. This codes for CATGRQTGSGANVLTC.

This clonotype was found a few times. J is TRBJ2-7 and V is TRBV14, with 8 bases fitting TRBD2. With V trimmed by 4 bases and J by 3 bases, 8 bases remained unmatched. This CDR3 has 15 amino acids. Germline V gene data show CDR1 as SGHDN and CDR2 as FVKESK. The CDR3 DNA follows: TGTGCCAGCAGCCGCGGCGGGGGGCCTCACTACGAGCAGTACTTC. This codes for CASSRGGGPHYEQYF.

This clonotype was seen only a few times. The chain joins TRBV7-9 to TRBJ2-2; 12 positions match TRBD2. V dropped 0 bases and J dropped 5; count of bases not matched to a gene: 4. The length of the CDR3 is 17 residues. Germline-derived CDR1 and CDR2 are SEHNR and FQNEAQ (reference sequence). CDR3 nucleotide sequence: TGTGCCAGCAGCTTAGCGAGGACTAGCGGGGAGACCGGGGAGCTGTTTTTT. It translates to CASSLARTSGETGELFF.

Many counts were recorded for this clonotype. The V call is TRBV7-9, the J call TRBJ2-2; 8 bases are a match to TRBD1. Looked up from germline, CDR1 is SEHNR and CDR2 is FQNEAQ (reference sequence). V shed 2 bases and J 4 bases; nucleotides not matched to a gene: 3. The CDR3 is 15 amino acids. The CDR3 DNA sequence: TGTGCCAGCAGCTTACCCAGGGGGCGCACCGGGGAGCTGTTTTTT. It is translated as CASSLPRGRTGELFF.

This clonotype has only a few counts. This sequence joins TRBV7-9 and TRBJ2-7; D not certain. From germline, CDR1 is SEHNR and CDR2 FQNEAQ (reference sequence). Trimming took 0 bases from V and 4 from J, leaving 13 bases between them. The CDR3 extends over 15 amino acids. As DNA, the CDR3 is TGTGCCAGCAGCTTAGCCGGTAGAACTCCGTACGAGCAGTACTTC. This codes for CASSLAGRTPYEQYF.

This clonotype was seen many times. V gene TRBV7-3 combines with J gene TRBJ2-1; 7 positions match TRBD2. In germline, CDR1 is SGHTA, CDR2 FQGTGA. The V segment lost 2 bases and the J segment 0 bases; nucleotides outside the gene matches: 1. This CDR3 is 15 amino acids long. The CDR3 DNA is TGTGCCAGCAGCTTAGGGGGGGTCTCCTACAATGAGCAGTTCTTC. Its protein is CASSLGGVSYNEQFF.

CDR3 protein: CASSARPPNYGYTF. The DNA for the CDR3 is TGTGCCAGCAGTGCTAGACCCCCTAACTATGGCTACACCTTC. The gene calls are TRBV25-1 and TRBJ1-2; D call uncertain. The CDR3 runs 14 residues. Germline V gene data show CDR1 as MGHDK and CDR2 as SYGVNS. The V and J ends lost 4 bases and 0 bases respectively, with 9 bases between them.

In its sample, this clonotype was seen a few times. A much more abundant neighbour one base away suggests this may be a read error. The CDR3, as DNA: TGTGCCAGCAGCTTAGTAGCGGGGGCCACAGATACGCAGTATTTT. Encoded protein: CASSLVAGATDTQYF. V gene TRBV7-4 combines with J gene TRBJ2-3, with TRBD2 identical over 9 bases. J lost 2 bases, V lost 1 base, and 1 base had no gene match. Germline CDR1 reads SGHVT; CDR2 reads SQSDAQ. This CDR3 comprises 15 residues.

The chain employs TRBV2 and TRBJ2-3; TRBD2 is a possible D gene (5 bases). The CDR3 loop spans 17 amino acids. Germline loops: CDR1 SNHLY, CDR2 FYNNEI. Trimming removed 1 base from V and 2 bases from J, with 16 bases in between. The CDR3 coding sequence is TGTGCCAGCAGTGAAGAGTCGGGGTATACGGACACAGATACGCAGTATTTT. It translates to CASSEESGYTDTDTQYF.

This clonotype was detected only a few times. The chain links TRBV10-3 to TRBJ1-4, with no clear D. From germline, CDR1 is ENHRY and CDR2 SYGVKD. This CDR3 region has 15 residues. V dropped 3 bases and J dropped 0 bases, with 8 bases sitting between them. CDR3 sequence (DNA): TGTGCCATCAGTGAAGCTGGAGCAACTAATGAAAAACTGTTTTTT. Protein: CAISEAGATNEKLFF.

To note about this clonotype: Germline and junction disagree at one end, which may indicate a read error. The rearrangement joins TRBV7-6 to TRBJ1-1; D is uncertain. The CDR3 extends over 15 amino acids. Germline V CDR1 and CDR2: SGHVS, FNYEAQ. The CDR3 reads CDNSFTAEKNAEAFF. The CDR3 DNA is TGTGACAACAGCTTTACGGCGGAGAAGAACGCTGAAGCTTTCTTT.

This clonotype was recorded at least ten times. The genes are TRBV7-2 and TRBJ2-1; 11 nucleotides align to TRBD2. The length of the CDR3 is 12 residues. In germline, CDR1 is SGHTA, CDR2 FQGNSA. The junction had 5 bases not matched to a gene; V was cut back by 10 bases and J by 9 bases. The CDR3, as DNA: TGTGCCATCCTAGCGGGGGGTGGTGAGCAGTTCTTC. Its translation is CAILAGGGEQFF.

CDR3 loop: CATSRDPTYTQYF. The CDR3 coding sequence is TGTGCCACCAGCAGAGACCCTACGTATACGCAGTATTTT. This sequence joins TRBV15 and TRBJ2-3; D gene ambiguous. Germline CDR1 reads LNHNV; CDR2 reads YYDKDF (reference sequence). The CDR3 is 13 amino acids. V was pared by 0 bases and J by 7 bases, with 8 bases between.

This clonotype showed up just a few times. The V and J genes are TRBV7-9 and TRBJ1-6; 7 nucleotides line up with TRBD1. CDR1 and CDR2 from the germline V gene are SEHNR and FQNEAQ (reference sequence). The CDR3 extends over 15 amino acids. V was pared by 5 bases and J by 8 bases, with 9 bases of the junction left unmatched. The CDR3 nucleotides read TGTGCCAGCAGCCCCCGACAGGGAAACGATTCACCCCTCCACTTT. Protein sequence: CASSPRQGNDSPLHF. Variable domain in full (rest from reference TRBV7-9 and TRBJ1-6): DTGVSQNPRHKITKRGQNVTFRCDPISEHNRLYWYRQTLGQGPEFLTYFQNEAQLEKSRLLSDRFSAERPKGSFSTLEIQRTEQGDSAMYLCASSPRQGNDSPLHFGNGTRLTVT.

The chain has TRBV7-2 and TRBJ1-1; 9 bases agree with TRBD1. The CDR3 is 15 amino acids. Per the germline V gene, CDR1 is SGHTA and CDR2 is FQGNSA. The ends lost 5 bases at V and 5 bases at J; junction bases unmatched: 9. The CDR3 nucleotides are TGTGCCAGCAGCCTAGGGGACAGGGAGTTGACTGAAGCTTTCTTT. Translating it yields CASSLGDRELTEAFF.

The chain has TRBV4-1 and TRBJ1-4; D is uncertain. There are 15 residues in the CDR3. V lost 0 bases, J lost 8 bases, and 13 bases lay in between. CDR1 is MGHRA and CDR2 is YSYEKL in the germline V gene. The CDR3 DNA sequence: TGCGCCAGCAGCCAAGAATTGGCCGCGGGGGAAAAACTGTTTTTT. As protein: CASSQELAAGEKLFF.

The CDR3 sequence: CASRTTGVYNEQFF. The DNA for the CDR3 is TGTGCCAGTAGGACGACAGGGGTCTACAATGAGCAGTTCTTC. The chain carries TRBV19 and TRBJ2-1, with TRBD1 matching 8 bases. V trimming: 6 bases; J trimming: 3 bases; junction bases outside the gene matches: 4. Germline CDR1 and CDR2: LNHDA and SQIVND (reference sequence). This CDR3 has 14 residues.

This clonotype showed up just a few times. The chain carries TRBV18 and TRBJ1-5; D unresolved. Germline CDR1 is KGHSH and CDR2 is LQKENI. This CDR3 has 15 amino acids. Trimming left V 2 bases short and J 4 bases short, with 12 bases between. CDR3 amino acids: CASSPENAFNQPQHF. The CDR3 bases are TGTGCCAGCTCACCAGAGAACGCCTTTAATCAGCCCCAGCATTTT.

This clonotype was counted a few times. The chain is built from TRBV13 and TRBJ1-1; D is undetermined. Germline lookup yields CDR1 PRHDT and CDR2 FYEKMQ (reference sequence). The CDR3 extends over 13 amino acids. The V gene lost 0 bases and the J gene lost 8 bases, with 10 bases spanning the gap. The CDR3 loop is CASSLGTGLEAFF. The CDR3 region has the DNA TGTGCCAGCAGCTTAGGCACGGGCCTGGAAGCTTTCTTT. The full variable domain, rest sourced from reference TRBV13 and TRBJ1-1, is AAGVIQSPRHLIKEKRETATLKCYPIPRHDTVYWYQQGPGQDPQFLISFYEKMQSDKGSIPDRFSAQQFSDYHSELNMSSLELGDSALYFCASSLGTGLEAFFGQGTRLTVV.

This chain uses TRBV4-3 with TRBJ1-1; D unclear. The CDR3 has 16 residues. V lost 0 bases and J 4 bases, leaving 15 bases between the germline ends. Germline loops: CDR1 LGHNA, CDR2 YSLEER. CDR3 DNA sequence: TGCGCCAGCAGCCAAGAAAGGGCCGAACACGGCACTGAAGCTTTCTTT. It codes for CASSQERAEHGTEAFF.

Notes on this clonotype: This may be a read error, as it is one base from a much larger clone. The chain joins TRBV28 to TRBJ1-6; D not resolved. The CDR3 extends over 12 amino acids. The germline gives CDR1 MDHEN, CDR2 SYDVKM. DNA of the CDR3: TGTGCCCGCAGTTTAGGAAGGACACCCCTCCACTTT. This encodes CARSLGRTPLHF.

This clonotype has a count of ten or more. V and J are TRBV7-2 and TRBJ1-5; D remains ambiguous. This CDR3 has 15 residues. V was shortened by 2 bases and J by 5 bases, with 13 bases between the two germline ends. Germline-derived CDR1 and CDR2 are SGHTA and FQGNSA. The CDR3 sequence is CASSLWGGRDQPQHF. The CDR3 DNA is TGTGCCAGCAGCTTATGGGGAGGGAGAGATCAGCCCCAGCATTTT.

The gene calls are TRBV7-8 and TRBJ2-3; 7 nucleotides match TRBD1. V was pared by 0 bases and J by 0 bases, with 15 bases of the junction left unmatched. The V gene's germline CDR1 is SGHVS and CDR2 FQNEAQ. The CDR3 is made up of 20 amino acids. The CDR3 is CASSLAKGAGRAVSTDTQYF. The CDR3 DNA reads TGTGCCAGCAGCTTAGCGAAGGGGGCGGGCCGAGCGGTGAGCACAGATACGCAGTATTTT. The full variable domain, completed using reference TRBV7-8 and TRBJ2-3, is GAGVSQSPRYKVAKRGQDVALRCDPISGHVSLFWYQQALGQGPEFLTYFQNEAQLDKSGLPSDRFFAERPEGSVSTLKIQRTQQEDSAVYLCASSLAKGAGRAVSTDTQYFGPGTRLTVL.

The V call is TRBV7-9, the J call TRBJ2-2; D gene ambiguous. V dropped 7 bases and J dropped 4 bases, with 13 bases sitting between them. The CDR3 covers 14 residues. Germline CDR1 and CDR2: SEHNR and FQNEAQ (reference sequence). CDR3: CASTINVGTGELFF. The CDR3 region has the DNA TGTGCCAGCACCATCAACGTCGGCACCGGGGAGCTGTTTTTT.

This clonotype appeared once. The rearrangement joins TRBV6-5 to TRBJ2-7, with D possibly matching TRBD1 (5 bases). The length of the CDR3 is 13 residues. The germline V gene has CDR1 MNHEY and CDR2 SVGAGI. V was trimmed by 5 bases and J by 5 bases, leaving 13 bases between them. The CDR3 protein is CASSTIGRDEQYF. The CDR3 DNA reads as TGTGCCAGCAGTACCATCGGCAGGGACGAGCAGTACTTC.

The rearrangement joins TRBV6-5 to TRBJ1-6; D gene unclear. V gave up 2 bases and J gave up 4 bases, with 12 bases separating them. Germline V gives CDR1 MNHEY, CDR2 SVGAGI. There are 16 residues in the CDR3. This chain's CDR3 is CASSYKGSSYNSPLHF. Here the CDR3 DNA reads TGTGCCAGCAGTTACAAAGGATCATCTTATAATTCACCCCTCCACTTT.

The chain links TRBV2 to TRBJ2-3; 8 nucleotides match TRBD2. This CDR3 has 14 amino acids. Germline-derived CDR1 and CDR2 are SNHLY and FYNNEI. V was clipped by 11 bases and J by 7 bases; unmatched bases: 14. CDR3 protein: CASSTSEPTHTQYF. CDR3 DNA: TGTGCCTCTTCGACTAGCGAACCCACCCATACGCAGTATTTT.

The V call is TRBV27, the J call TRBJ2-1, with a tentative D call TRBD1 (6 bases). The ends were cut back, 6 bases at V and 7 bases at J, with 16 bases in the middle. The V gene's germline CDR1 is MNHEY and CDR2 SMNVEV (reference sequence). The CDR3 extends over 14 amino acids. The CDR3 loop is CASSHGQLPNEQFF. The CDR3 DNA reads TGTGCCAGCAGCCACGGACAGCTCCCGAATGAGCAGTTCTTC.